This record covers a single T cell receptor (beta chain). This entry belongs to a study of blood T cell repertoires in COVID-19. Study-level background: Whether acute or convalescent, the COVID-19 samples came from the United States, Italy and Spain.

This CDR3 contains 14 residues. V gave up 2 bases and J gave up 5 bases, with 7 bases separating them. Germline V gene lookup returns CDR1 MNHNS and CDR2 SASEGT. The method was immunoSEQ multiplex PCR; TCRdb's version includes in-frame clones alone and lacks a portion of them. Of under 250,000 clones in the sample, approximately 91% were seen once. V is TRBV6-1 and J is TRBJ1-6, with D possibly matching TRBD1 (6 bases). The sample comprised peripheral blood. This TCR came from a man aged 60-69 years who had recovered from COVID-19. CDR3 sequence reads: CASSESGDNSPLHF. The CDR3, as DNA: TGTGCCAGCAGTGAATCAGGGGATAATTCACCCCTCCACTTT.